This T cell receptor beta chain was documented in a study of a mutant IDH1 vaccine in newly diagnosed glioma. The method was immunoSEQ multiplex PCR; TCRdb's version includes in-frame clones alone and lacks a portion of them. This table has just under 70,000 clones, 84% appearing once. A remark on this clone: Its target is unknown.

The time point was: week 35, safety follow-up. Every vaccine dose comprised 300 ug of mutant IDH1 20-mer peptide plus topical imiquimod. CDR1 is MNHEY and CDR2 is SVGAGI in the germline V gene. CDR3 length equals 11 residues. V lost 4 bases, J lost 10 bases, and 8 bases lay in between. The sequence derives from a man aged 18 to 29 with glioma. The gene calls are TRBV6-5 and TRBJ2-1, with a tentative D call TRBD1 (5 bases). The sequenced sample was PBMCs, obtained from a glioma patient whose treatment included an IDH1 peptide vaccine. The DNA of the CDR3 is TGTGCCAGCAGTTCGACAGACGAGCAGTTCTTC. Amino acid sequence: CASSSTDEQFF.